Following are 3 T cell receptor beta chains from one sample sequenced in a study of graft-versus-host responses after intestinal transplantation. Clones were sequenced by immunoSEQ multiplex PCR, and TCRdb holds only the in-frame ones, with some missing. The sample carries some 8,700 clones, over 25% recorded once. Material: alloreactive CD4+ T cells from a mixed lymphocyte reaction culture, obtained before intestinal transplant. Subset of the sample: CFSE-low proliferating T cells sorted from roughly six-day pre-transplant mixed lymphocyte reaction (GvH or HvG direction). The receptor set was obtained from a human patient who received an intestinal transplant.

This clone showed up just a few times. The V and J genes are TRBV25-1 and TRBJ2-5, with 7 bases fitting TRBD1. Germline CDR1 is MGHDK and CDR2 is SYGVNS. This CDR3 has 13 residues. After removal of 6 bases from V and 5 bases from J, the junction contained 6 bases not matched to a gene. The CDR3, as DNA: TGTGCCAGCAGGCTAGGGGGCGTCGAGACCCAGTACTTC. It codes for CASRLGGVETQYF.

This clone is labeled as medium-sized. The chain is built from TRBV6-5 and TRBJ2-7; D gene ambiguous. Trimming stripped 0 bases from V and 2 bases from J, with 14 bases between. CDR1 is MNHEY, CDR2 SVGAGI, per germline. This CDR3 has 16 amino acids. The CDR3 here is CASSYSLGSTTYEQYF. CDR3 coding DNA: TGTGCCAGCAGTTACTCGCTAGGCAGTACGACCTACGAGCAGTACTTC.

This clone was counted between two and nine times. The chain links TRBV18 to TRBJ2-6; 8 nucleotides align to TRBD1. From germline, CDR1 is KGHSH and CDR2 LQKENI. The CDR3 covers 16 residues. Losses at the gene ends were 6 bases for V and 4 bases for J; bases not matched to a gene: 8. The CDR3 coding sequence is TGTGCCAGCTCTCCTCAGGGGGCTGGGGGGGCCAACGTCCTGACTTTC. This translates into CASSPQGAGGANVLTF.